This T cell receptor beta chain was profiled in a study of blood T cell repertoires in COVID-19. Per the germline V gene, CDR1 is SGDLS and CDR2 is YYNGEE. With 0 bases clipped from V and 1 base from J, the junction kept 9 bases outside the gene matches. This CDR3 comprises 19 residues. The protocol was immunoSEQ multiplex PCR, while the TCRdb copy is restricted to in-frame clones and leaves out a portion. The table lists about 110,000 clones, about four fifths of them singletons, with about 4% in the top ten. This chain joins TRBV9 and TRBJ2-4; 11 nucleotides match TRBD2. This clonotype originated in a woman in her 70s with acute or convalescent COVID-19. Sequencing was performed on peripheral blood. CDR3 loop: CASSVGISGGARAKNIQYF. The CDR3 DNA follows: TGTGCCAGCAGCGTAGGTATTAGCGGGGGGGCTCGGGCCAAAAACATTCAGTACTTC.